This TCR beta chain was observed in a study of neoadjuvant anti-PD-1 for oral cavity cancer. About the research overall: Non-progressing patients received a fourth nivolumab dose near day 43, then surgery on days 50-56.

The V gene end was trimmed by 0 bases and the J gene end by 6 bases; junction bases not matched to a gene: 6. Looked up from germline, CDR1 is SGDLS and CDR2 is YYNGEE. The CDR3 extends over 15 amino acids. Stage II-IVA oral cavity squamous cell carcinoma was new and untreated by systemic or radiation therapy. Blood libraries mostly used approximately 450 ng genomic DNA, six replicates each. Clones were sequenced by immunoSEQ multiplex PCR, and TCRdb holds only the in-frame ones, with some missing. The profile shows about 72,000 clones, about 83% of them singletons. V gene TRBV9 combines with J gene TRBJ2-1, with 7 bases matching TRBD2. This clonotype was obtained from a person aged 40 to 85 with oral cavity squamous cell carcinoma. The sample in question was PBMCs, obtained before nivolumab (anti-PD-1) treatment. The CDR3: CASSVGSASGNEQFF. The CDR3 DNA follows: TGTGCCAGCAGCGTAGGTTCGGCTAGCGGCAATGAGCAGTTCTTC.